Below, 27 T cell receptor beta chains from the same sample are listed, as sequenced in a study of Graves' ophthalmopathy and Graves' hyperthyroidism. RNA transcripts served as template for amplifying TCR beta CDR3 sequences. Second-round multiplex PCR came after a first-round RT-PCR that employed HTBI primers. In TCRdb, the multiplex PCR reads were re-called with MiXCR into one record per CDR3 protein. Of over a million distinct CDR3 sequences in the sample, approximately 35% are singletons; the top ten hold around 10%. The sequencing sample was made of peripheral blood or thyroid tissue (not recorded which). Receptors were obtained from an adult man with Graves' hyperthyroidism.

The CDR3 region has the DNA TGTGCCAGCAGCTTAACGTTTTTTTTGCACTCTGGAAACACCATATATTTT. As protein: CASSLTFFLHSGNTIYF. V and J are TRBV10-3 and TRBJ1-3; no definite D call. Trimming left V 10 bases short and J 0 bases short, with 22 bases between. The CDR3 runs to 17 residues. CDR1 and CDR2 from the germline V gene are ENHRY and SYGVKD.

The V and J genes are TRBV29-1 and TRBJ1-2, with D uncertain. Germline V CDR1 and CDR2: SQVTM, ANQGSEA. The CDR3 totals 12 residues. V was shortened by 8 bases and J by 8 bases, with 18 bases between the two germline ends. The CDR3 coding sequence is TGCAGCTTCGGCAGCCGGACTGAGGGCTACACCTTC. Amino acids: CSFGSRTEGYTF.

The V call is TRBV7-2, the J call TRBJ2-1; D might be TRBD1 or TRBD2, each matching 5 bases. Trimming cost V 5 bases and J 0 bases, with 11 bases left between them. Germline loops: CDR1 SGHTA, CDR2 FQGNSA. CDR3 length equals 15 residues. CDR3 coding DNA: TGTGCCAGCAGCGAAATTGGGGGCTCCTACAATGAGCAGTTCTTC. Protein product: CASSEIGGSYNEQFF.

Written as DNA, the CDR3 is TGTGCCAGCTGGTTAAACACAGATACGCAGTATTTT. Translating it yields CASWLNTDTQYF. The rearrangement joins TRBV2 to TRBJ2-3; D not resolved. This CDR3 has 12 residues. V was clipped by 8 bases and J by 2 bases, with 8 bases between them. CDR1 and CDR2 from the germline V gene are SNHLY and FYNNEI.

In DNA, the CDR3 is TGTGCCAGCAGCTTAGGGAGACACCATTCCGGGGAGCTGTTTTTT. It is translated as CASSLGRHHSGELFF. This chain links TRBV7-9 with TRBJ2-2; no reliable D call. Germline V lookup: CDR1 SEHNR, CDR2 FQNEAQ (reference sequence). CDR3 length equals 15 residues. Trimming cost V 1 base and J 6 bases, with 12 bases left between them.

This clonotype occurred many times. The chain uses TRBV9 and TRBJ2-7; D possibly uses TRBD1 or TRBD2 (5 bases each). The V end was cut by 0 bases, the J end by 2 bases, with 12 bases between. Germline V CDR1 and CDR2: SGDLS, YYNGEE. This CDR3 contains 15 residues. The CDR3 region has the DNA TGTGCCAGCAGCGTAGACGGGGCGAAACCCTACGAGCAGTACTTC. Amino acid sequence: CASSVDGAKPYEQYF.

In its sample, this clonotype was seen many times. The chain couples TRBV2 to TRBJ1-1; no reliable D call. The CDR3 length is 13 residues. Trimming took 6 bases from V and 4 from J, leaving 12 bases between them. Germline CDR1 reads SNHLY; CDR2 reads FYNNEI. Here the CDR3 DNA reads TGTGCCAGCAGCAAAGACCTGGCCACTGAAGCTTTCTTT. Its protein is CASSKDLATEAFF.

This clonotype has a count of ten or more. The chain is built from TRBV7-9 and TRBJ1-2; 7 bases are shared with TRBD1. This CDR3 is 16 amino acids long. Germline CDR1 reads SEHNR; CDR2 reads FQNEAQ (reference sequence). Trimming removed 5 bases from V and 4 bases from J; junction bases left unmatched: 13. CDR3 protein: CASSPSRDRQSYGYTF. The CDR3 bases are TGTGCCAGCAGCCCTAGCCGGGACAGACAGAGCTATGGCTACACCTTC.

This clonotype came up a few times. The rearrangement uses TRBV6-2 or TRBV6-3 and TRBJ1-1; 8 positions agree with TRBD1. V lost 4 bases, J lost 9 bases, and 4 bases stayed unmatched. CDR1 is MNHEY, CDR2 SVGEGT, per germline. The CDR3 runs 12 residues. The CDR3, as DNA: TGTGCCAGCAGTTCCGACAGGGGTAAAGCTTTCTTT. Amino acid sequence: CASSSDRGKAFF.

With respect to this clonotype: The junction departs from germline at one end; a sequencing error may be responsible. The chain combines TRBV2 with TRBJ2-7, with 9 bases matching TRBD2. Germline CDR1 and CDR2: SNHLY and FYNNEI. This CDR3 has 15 residues. The CDR3 DNA sequence: TGTGCCAGCAGTGAAGCTAGCGGGAGTTACCCGCTGGGGTTCTTC. Protein product: CASSEASGSYPLGFF.

The chain couples TRBV29-1 to TRBJ2-6, with D hard to call. Between the trimmed V and J ends, which lost 8 bases and 0 bases, there was a span of 11 bases. The germline V gene encodes CDR1 SQVTM and CDR2 ANQGSEA. The CDR3 totals 14 residues. Here the CDR3 reads CSLTRNSGANVLTF. CDR3 nucleotides: TGCAGCTTAACACGTAACTCTGGGGCCAACGTCCTGACTTTC.

This clonotype appeared many times. The chain employs TRBV10-3 and TRBJ2-5; maybe TRBD2 (6 bases). Trimming shortened V by 6 bases and J by 4 bases, and 12 bases separated the two germline ends. The CDR3 is 13 residues long. Looked up from germline, CDR1 is ENHRY and CDR2 is SYGVKD. This chain's CDR3 is CAISPDYSETQYF. The CDR3 DNA reads TGTGCCATCAGCCCGGACTATTCAGAGACCCAGTACTTC.

This clonotype was detected a few times. The V call is TRBV10-3, the J call TRBJ2-7; D is uncertain. The CDR3 contains 12 residues. Germline values: CDR1 ENHRY, CDR2 SYGVKD. The germline V and J ends were trimmed by 0 bases and 7 bases, with 7 bases remaining between them. CDR3 in amino acids: CAISESETEQYF. The CDR3 DNA is TGTGCCATCAGTGAGTCAGAGACGGAGCAGTACTTC.

This clonotype was seen repeatedly, ten times or more. The CDR3 coding sequence is TGCGCCAGCAGCGACAGGTTGGCCTACGAGCAGTACTTC. It encodes CASSDRLAYEQYF. V usage is TRBV5-1 and J usage is TRBJ2-7; the D gene is possibly TRBD1 (6 bases). The V gene lost 4 bases and the J gene lost 2 bases, with 10 bases spanning the gap. Germline V gene sequence: CDR1 SGHRS, CDR2 YFSETQ. The CDR3 is 13 amino acids.

The J gene is TRBJ2-2, the V gene TRBV7-9; 7 bases agree with TRBD2. The CDR3 covers 18 residues. V trimming: 5 bases; J trimming: 0 bases; junction bases outside the gene matches: 12. Germline lookup yields CDR1 SEHNR and CDR2 FQNEAQ (reference sequence). The chain's CDR3 is CASSPSKWEGPNTGELFF. CDR3 nucleotide sequence: TGTGCCAGCAGCCCTTCTAAGTGGGAGGGCCCGAACACCGGGGAGCTGTTTTTT.

With respect to this clonotype: A much larger clone differs by one base, so this may be a read error. The J gene is TRBJ2-7, the V gene TRBV12-3 or TRBV12-4; 10 positions match TRBD1. CDR3 length equals 15 residues. The trim removed 6 bases at V and 6 bases at J, leaving 11 bases unmatched. The CDR3 spells CASSPLGTGVFEQYF. DNA of the CDR3: TGTGCCAGCAGCCCACTGGGGACAGGGGTTTTCGAGCAGTACTTC.

With regard to this clonotype: This may be a read error, as it is one base from a much larger clone. The chain joins TRBV19 to TRBJ1-2; D not certain. In germline, CDR1 is LNHDA, CDR2 SQIVND (reference sequence). V dropped 5 bases and J dropped 4 bases, with 11 bases sitting between them. The CDR3 extends over 13 amino acids. The CDR3 coding sequence is TGTGCCAGTAGTCCCGGGGAGCTCTATGGCTACACCTTC. Translation gives CASSPGELYGYTF. The whole variable domain, filled in from reference TRBV19 and TRBJ1-2, reads DGGITQSPKYLFRKEGQNVTLSCEQNLNHDAMYWYRQDPGQGLRLIYYSQIVNDFQKGDIAEGYSVSREKKESFPLTVTSAQKNPTAFYLCASSPGELYGYTFGSGTRLTVV.

The chain carries TRBV9 and TRBJ1-6; the D is unclear. The V gene's germline CDR1 is SGDLS and CDR2 YYNGEE. This CDR3 contains 15 residues. The V gene lost 4 bases and the J gene lost 7 bases, with 15 bases spanning the gap. The CDR3 DNA sequence: TGTGCCAGCAGCCCCGAGGGTATATCGAATTCACCCCTCCACTTT. Its translation: CASSPEGISNSPLHF.

This clonotype was picked up a small number of times. The chain has TRBV5-1 and TRBJ2-2, with TRBD1 matching over 8 bases. The V segment lost 8 bases and the J segment 3 bases; nucleotides outside the gene matches: 9. Germline CDR1 and CDR2: SGHRS and YFSETQ. The CDR3 contains 15 residues. CDR3 nucleotide sequence: TGCGCCAGTACCCGGGACAGGCAATACACCGGGGAGCTGTTTTTT. This encodes CASTRDRQYTGELFF.

This clonotype was counted at least ten times. The chain has TRBV5-1 and TRBJ2-7; 10 bases are a match to TRBD1. Germline lookup yields CDR1 SGHRS and CDR2 YFSETQ. The CDR3 is made up of 16 amino acids. V trimming: 4 bases; J trimming: 4 bases; junction bases outside the gene matches: 11. CDR3 bases: TGCGCCAGCAGCCCCTCTGAGACAGGGGGCAAGTACGAGCAGTACTTC. It encodes CASSPSETGGKYEQYF.

This clonotype came up many times. The V and J genes are TRBV7-8 and TRBJ2-5, with D hard to call. In germline, CDR1 is SGHVS, CDR2 FQNEAQ. V lost 4 bases and J lost 0, with 12 bases in between. The CDR3 runs to 15 residues. DNA of the CDR3: TGTGCCAGCAGCTCCCCGCCCCGGGACCAAGAGACCCAGTACTTC. Protein sequence: CASSSPPRDQETQYF. Full variable domain (remainder filled in from reference TRBV7-8 and TRBJ2-5): GAGVSQSPRYKVAKRGQDVALRCDPISGHVSLFWYQQALGQGPEFLTYFQNEAQLDKSGLPSDRFFAERPEGSVSTLKIQRTQQEDSAVYLCASSSPPRDQETQYFGPGTRLLVL.

This clonotype was seen a handful of times. V usage is TRBV6-5 and J usage is TRBJ1-5; possible D gene TRBD1, 5 bases. V was pared by 7 bases and J by 11 bases, with 18 bases between. CDR1 and CDR2 (germline): MNHEY, SVGAGI. CDR3 length: 13 amino acids. The CDR3 spells CASKRGGIEAQHF. CDR3 nucleotides: TGTGCCAGCAAACGGGGGGGGATAGAAGCCCAGCATTTT.

In its sample, this clonotype was seen many times. V and J are TRBV6-4 and TRBJ1-1; TRBD1 is a possible D gene (6 bases). CDR3 size: 13 residues. Germline assignment: CDR1 MRHNA and CDR2 SNTAGT. V lost 6 bases, J lost 7 bases, and 15 bases lay in between. The chain's CDR3 is CASRVQGSGEAFF. The CDR3 nucleotides are TGTGCCAGCAGGGTACAGGGTAGTGGTGAAGCTTTCTTT.

The chain joins TRBV29-1 to TRBJ2-7, with D maybe TRBD1 (6 bases). Germline values: CDR1 SQVTM, CDR2 ANQGSEA. V was trimmed by 8 bases and J by 9 bases, leaving 14 bases between them. The CDR3 loop spans 10 amino acids. CDR3 in DNA: TGCAGCCGGTGGGGGCTGGGGCAGTACTTC. Protein: CSRWGLGQYF.

In its sample, this clonotype was seen many times. The rearrangement uses TRBV6-1 and TRBJ2-5; unclear D gene. The CDR3 has 12 amino acids. Germline V gene sequence: CDR1 MNHNS, CDR2 SASEGT. Trimming took off 0 bases at V and 6 bases at J, with 5 bases between the two ends. CDR3 amino acids: CASSEAGKTQYF. The CDR3 DNA follows: TGTGCCAGCAGTGAAGCGGGAAAGACCCAGTACTTC.

This clonotype was seen more than once but under ten times. This chain links TRBV9 with TRBJ1-6; the match to TRBD1 covers 7 bases. Germline CDR1 SGDLS, CDR2 YYNGEE. The length of the CDR3 is 16 residues. After removal of 3 bases from V and 0 bases from J, the junction contained 3 bases not matched to a gene. CDR3 sequence reads: CASSDRGSSYNSPLHF. The CDR3 DNA is TGTGCCAGCAGCGACAGGGGAAGCTCCTATAATTCACCCCTCCACTTT.

In this sample, this clonotype turned up many times. The rearrangement uses TRBV5-1 and TRBJ2-5, with 12 bases identical to TRBD1. Germline CDR1 reads SGHRS; CDR2 reads YFSETQ. CDR3 length: 15 amino acids. V gave up 10 bases and J gave up 5 bases; unmatched junction bases: 12. The CDR3 here is CASEGGQGAGETQYF. As DNA, the CDR3 is TGCGCCTCCGAAGGGGGACAGGGGGCCGGGGAGACCCAGTACTTC.